This T cell receptor (beta chain) was retrieved from a study of CD8+CD57+ T cells in acquired aplastic anemia. TCR beta VDJ and CDR3 profiles were obtained from a genomic DNA template. TCRdb reprocessed the reads with MiXCR, giving one entry per CDR3 protein. The repertoire holds around 190,000 distinct CDR3 sequences, with 48% as singletons. An expansion of CD8+CD57+ cells by flow cytometry had been shown in patients chosen for sequencing. Findings and caveats of the study: There were approximately 27 CD8+ CDR3 sequences that occurred in both patients and controls.

Note on this clonotype: The antigen is undetermined.

The CDR3 runs to 12 residues. V lost 4 bases to trimming and J lost 12 bases, with 15 bases between them. The germline V gene has CDR1 ENHRY and CDR2 SYGVKD. Sequencing was carried out using sorted CD4+, CD8+, or CD8+CD57+ T cells (not recorded which) from PBMCs. The rearrangement uses TRBV10-3 and TRBJ1-2; D unclear. This receptor was taken from a human donor with aplastic anemia. The CDR3, as DNA: TGTGCCATCAGTGGGACGGGCTCTGGAAACACCTTC. Amino acids: CAISGTGSGNTF.